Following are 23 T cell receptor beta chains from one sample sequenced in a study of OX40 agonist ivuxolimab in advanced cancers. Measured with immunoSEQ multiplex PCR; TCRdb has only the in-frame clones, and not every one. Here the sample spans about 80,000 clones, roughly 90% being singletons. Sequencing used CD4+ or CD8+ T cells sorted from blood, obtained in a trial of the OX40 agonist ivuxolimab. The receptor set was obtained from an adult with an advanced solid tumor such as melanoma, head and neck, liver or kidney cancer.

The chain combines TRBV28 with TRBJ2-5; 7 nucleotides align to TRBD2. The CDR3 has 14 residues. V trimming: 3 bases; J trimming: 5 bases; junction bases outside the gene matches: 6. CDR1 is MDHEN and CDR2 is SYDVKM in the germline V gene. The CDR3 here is CASSLGGALETQYF. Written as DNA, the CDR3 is TGTGCCAGCAGTTTGGGAGGGGCGTTGGAGACCCAGTACTTC.

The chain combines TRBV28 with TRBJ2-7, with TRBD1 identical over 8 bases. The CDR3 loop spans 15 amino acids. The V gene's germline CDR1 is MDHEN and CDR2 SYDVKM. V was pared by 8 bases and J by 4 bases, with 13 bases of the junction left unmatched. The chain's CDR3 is CASPTPAGGKYEQYF. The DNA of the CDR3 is TGTGCCAGCCCGACCCCCGCAGGGGGCAAGTACGAGCAGTACTTC.

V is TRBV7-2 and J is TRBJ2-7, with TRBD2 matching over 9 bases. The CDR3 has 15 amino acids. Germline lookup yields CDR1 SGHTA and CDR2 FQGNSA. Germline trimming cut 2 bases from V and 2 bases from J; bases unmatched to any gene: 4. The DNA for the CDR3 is TGTGCCAGCAGCTTAAAGCTAGCGGGAACCTACGAGCAGTACTTC. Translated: CASSLKLAGTYEQYF.

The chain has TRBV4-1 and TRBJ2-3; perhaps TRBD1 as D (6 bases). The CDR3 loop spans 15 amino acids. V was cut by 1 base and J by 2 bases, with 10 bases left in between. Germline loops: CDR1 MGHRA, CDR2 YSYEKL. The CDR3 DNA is TGCGCCAGCAGCCAAGGAGGGACACTCACAGATACGCAGTATTTT. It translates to CASSQGGTLTDTQYF.

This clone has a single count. CDR3 amino acids: CASSFSSTGELFF. In nucleotides, the CDR3 is TGTGCCAGCAGCTTTTCCAGCACCGGGGAGCTGTTTTTT. The gene calls are TRBV7-2 and TRBJ2-2, with unresolved D. Germline CDR1 is SGHTA and CDR2 is FQGNSA. Trimming stripped 3 bases from V and 4 bases from J, with 6 bases between. This CDR3 contains 13 residues.

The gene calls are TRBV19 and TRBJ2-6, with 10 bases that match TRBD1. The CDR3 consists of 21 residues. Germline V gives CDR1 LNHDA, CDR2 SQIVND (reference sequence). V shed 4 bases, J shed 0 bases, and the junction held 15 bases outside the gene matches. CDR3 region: CASSNRGGQGVLLSGANVLTF. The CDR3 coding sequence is TGTGCCAGTAGTAATCGCGGAGGACAGGGGGTATTACTCTCTGGGGCCAACGTCCTGACTTTC. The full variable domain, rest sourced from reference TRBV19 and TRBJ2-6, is DGGITQSPKYLFRKEGQNVTLSCEQNLNHDAMYWYRQDPGQGLRLIYYSQIVNDFQKGDIAEGYSVSREKKESFPLTVTSAQKNPTAFYLCASSNRGGQGVLLSGANVLTFGAGSRLTVL.

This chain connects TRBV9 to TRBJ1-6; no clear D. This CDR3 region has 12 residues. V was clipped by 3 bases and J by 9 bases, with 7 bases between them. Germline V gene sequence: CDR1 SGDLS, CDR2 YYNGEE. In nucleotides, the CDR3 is TGTGCCAGCAGCGAGCCGGGTTCACCCCTCCACTTT. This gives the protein CASSEPGSPLHF.

DNA of the CDR3: TGTGCCAGCAGTTTAAGGAGACAGGGGACTAATGAAAAACTGTTTTTT. It translates to CASSLRRQGTNEKLFF. The chain uses TRBV27 and TRBJ1-4; 8 nucleotides align to TRBD1. CDR1 is MNHEY, CDR2 SMNVEV, per germline (reference sequence). This CDR3 comprises 16 residues. V gave up 2 bases and J gave up 2 bases; unmatched junction bases: 4.

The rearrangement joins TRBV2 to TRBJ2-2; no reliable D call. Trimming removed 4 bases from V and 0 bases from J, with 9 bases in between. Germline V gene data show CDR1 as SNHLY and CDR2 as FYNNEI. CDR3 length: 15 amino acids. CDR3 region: CASSGKAANTGELFF. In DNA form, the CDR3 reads TGTGCCAGCAGTGGAAAGGCCGCGAACACCGGGGAGCTGTTTTTT.

Here the CDR3 reads CASSLFEGRSGNTIYF. CDR3 coding DNA: TGTGCCAGCAGCTTATTCGAGGGTAGATCTGGAAACACCATATATTTT. The rearrangement joins TRBV7-3 to TRBJ1-3; no reliable D call. The CDR3 contains 16 residues. The germline V gene has CDR1 SGHTA and CDR2 FQGTGA. V lost 2 bases, J lost 1 base, and 12 bases lay in between.

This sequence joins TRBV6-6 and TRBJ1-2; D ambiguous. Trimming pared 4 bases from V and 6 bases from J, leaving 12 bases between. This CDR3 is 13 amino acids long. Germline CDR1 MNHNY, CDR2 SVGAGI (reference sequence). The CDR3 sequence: CASSFGLGDGYTF. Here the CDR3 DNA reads TGTGCCAGCAGTTTCGGACTGGGAGATGGCTACACCTTC.

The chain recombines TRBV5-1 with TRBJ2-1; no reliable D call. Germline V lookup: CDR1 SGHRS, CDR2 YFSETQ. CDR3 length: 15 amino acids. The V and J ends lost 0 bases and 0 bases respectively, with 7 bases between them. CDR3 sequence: CASSLELDSYNEQFF. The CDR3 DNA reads TGCGCCAGCAGCTTGGAACTGGACTCCTACAATGAGCAGTTCTTC.

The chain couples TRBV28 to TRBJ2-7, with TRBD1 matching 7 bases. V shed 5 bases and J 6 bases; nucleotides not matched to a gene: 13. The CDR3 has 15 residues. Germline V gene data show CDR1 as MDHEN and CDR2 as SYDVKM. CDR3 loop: CASSETGAPEGEQYF. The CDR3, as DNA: TGTGCCAGCAGTGAAACAGGGGCCCCTGAGGGCGAGCAGTACTTC.

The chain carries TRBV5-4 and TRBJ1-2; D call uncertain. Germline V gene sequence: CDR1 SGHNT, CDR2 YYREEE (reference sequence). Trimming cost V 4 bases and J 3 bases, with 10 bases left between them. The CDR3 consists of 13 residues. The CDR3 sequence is CASSRTDYYGYTF. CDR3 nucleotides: TGTGCCAGCAGCCGGACGGATTACTATGGCTACACCTTC.

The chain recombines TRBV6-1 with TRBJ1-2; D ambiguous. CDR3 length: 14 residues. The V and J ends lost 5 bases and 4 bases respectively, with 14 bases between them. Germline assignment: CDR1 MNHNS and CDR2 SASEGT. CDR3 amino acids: CASSSQESAYGYTF. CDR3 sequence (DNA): TGTGCCAGCAGTTCGCAGGAGAGTGCCTATGGCTACACCTTC.

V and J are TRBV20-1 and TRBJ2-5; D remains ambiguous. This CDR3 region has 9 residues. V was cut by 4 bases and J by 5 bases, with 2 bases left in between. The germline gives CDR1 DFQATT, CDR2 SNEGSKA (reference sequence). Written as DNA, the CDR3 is TGCAGTGCTAAGGAGACCCAGTACTTC. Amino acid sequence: CSAKETQYF.

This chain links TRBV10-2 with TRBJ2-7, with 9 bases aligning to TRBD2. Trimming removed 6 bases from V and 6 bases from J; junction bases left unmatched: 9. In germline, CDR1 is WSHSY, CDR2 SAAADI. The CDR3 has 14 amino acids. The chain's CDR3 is CASRSSGSSTEQYF. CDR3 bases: TGCGCCAGCAGAAGTAGCGGGAGTTCTACCGAGCAGTACTTC.

In DNA form, the CDR3 reads TGTGCCAGCAGCTTAGGGACTAGCGGGTTGGGGCGCGAGCAGTACTTC. It specifies CASSLGTSGLGREQYF. J is TRBJ2-7 and V is TRBV11-2, with 11 bases that match TRBD2. J lost 6 bases, V lost 1 base, and 8 bases had no gene match. The CDR3 covers 16 residues. Germline assignment: CDR1 SGHAT and CDR2 FQNNGV. Full variable domain (missing parts from reference TRBV11-2 and TRBJ2-7): EAGVAQSPRYKIIEKRQSVAFWCNPISGHATLYWYQQILGQGPKLLIQFQNNGVVDDSQLPKDRFSAERLKGVDSTLKIQPAKLEDSAVYLCASSLGTSGLGREQYFGPGTRLTVT.

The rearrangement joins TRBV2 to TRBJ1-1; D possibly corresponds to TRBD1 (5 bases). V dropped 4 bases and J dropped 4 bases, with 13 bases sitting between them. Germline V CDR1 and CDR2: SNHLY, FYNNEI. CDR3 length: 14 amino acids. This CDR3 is CASSGMGGTTEAFF. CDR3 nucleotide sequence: TGTGCCAGCAGTGGGATGGGGGGTACCACTGAAGCTTTCTTT.

CDR3 in DNA: TGTGCCAGCAGTTACGAAGGGATCTCCCAGCCCCAGCATTTT. This gives the protein CASSYEGISQPQHF. The chain is built from TRBV6-5 and TRBJ1-5, with no clear D. Germline CDR1 reads MNHEY; CDR2 reads SVGAGI. The V gene lost 2 bases and the J gene lost 7 bases, with 12 bases spanning the gap. The CDR3 contains 14 residues.

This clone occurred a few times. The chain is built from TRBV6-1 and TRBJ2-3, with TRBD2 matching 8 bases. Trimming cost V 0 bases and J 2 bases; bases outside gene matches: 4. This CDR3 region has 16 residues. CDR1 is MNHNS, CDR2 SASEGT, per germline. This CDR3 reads CASSEADGRATDTQYF. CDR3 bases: TGTGCCAGCAGTGAAGCGGACGGGAGGGCCACAGATACGCAGTATTTT.

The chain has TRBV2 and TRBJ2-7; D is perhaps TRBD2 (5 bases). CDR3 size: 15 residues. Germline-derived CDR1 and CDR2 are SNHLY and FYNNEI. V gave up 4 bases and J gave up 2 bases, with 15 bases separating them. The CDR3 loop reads CASSAGLLEPYEQYF. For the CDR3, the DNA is TGTGCCAGCAGTGCAGGACTCCTGGAACCCTACGAGCAGTACTTC.

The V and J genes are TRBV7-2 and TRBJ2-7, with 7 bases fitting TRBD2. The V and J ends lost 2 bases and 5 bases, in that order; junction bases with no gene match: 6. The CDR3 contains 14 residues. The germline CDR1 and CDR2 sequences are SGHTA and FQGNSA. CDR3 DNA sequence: TGTGCCAGCAGCTTAAAGCCGGGAGGCCACGAGCAGTACTTC. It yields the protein CASSLKPGGHEQYF. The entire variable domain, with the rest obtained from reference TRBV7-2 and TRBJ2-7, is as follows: GAGVSQSPSNKVTEKGKDVELRCDPISGHTALYWYRQSLGQGLEFLIYFQGNSAPDKSGLPSDRFSAERTGGSVSTLTIQRTQQEDSAVYLCASSLKPGGHEQYFGPGTRLTVT.